This TCR beta chain emerged from a study of OX40 agonist ivuxolimab in advanced cancers. A note on this clone: Its antigen is not identified.

CDR1 is SQVTM, CDR2 ANQGSEA, per germline. This CDR3 contains 13 residues. Trimming removed 6 bases at V and 0 bases at J, with 11 bases between. TCRdb's copy holds only in-frame clones and misses some; the assay was immunoSEQ multiplex PCR. Seen here are more than 50,000 clones, 85% observed once, and the top ten hold 3.5% to 4.5%. Findings and limits, study-wide: Clones of CD4+ and CD8+ blood T cells grew by week 6 at doses of 0.1 to 3.0 mg/kg.

The specimen was CD4+ or CD8+ T cells sorted from blood, collected in a trial of the OX40 agonist ivuxolimab. The rearrangement joins TRBV29-1 to TRBJ2-5; weak D call: TRBD1 (5 bases). The source is an adult with an advanced solid tumor such as melanoma, head and neck, liver or kidney cancer. Written as DNA, the CDR3 is TGCAGCGTCAACTCAGGGTACCAAGAGACCCAGTACTTC. This encodes CSVNSGYQETQYF.